Listed below are T cell receptor beta chains from one sample, sequenced in a study of T-cell reconstitution after alpha-beta-depleted transplantation in children. A single record per CDR3 protein comes from TCRdb applying MiXCR to the PCR reads. The sample contains about 590,000 distinct CDR3 sequences, around 13% of which appear only once. The sequencing used PBMCs, mostly from graft donor cells, collected 360 days after TCRalphabeta/CD19-depleted stem cell transplant. These receptors all come from a male patient younger than 18 who had a stem cell transplant for acute myeloid leukemia, so the T cells may come from the graft donor. CDR3s include the opening cysteine and the closing phenylalanine or tryptophan. A D gene is named only where the DNA matches it firmly. Only some rows state a clone size, as once, few, many or a class for expanded clones.

J: TRBJ1-2
V: TRBV20-1
D: TRBD1
size: few
DNA: TGCAGTGCTAGGGCCGAGTACAGGGGGCGAGGCTATGGCTACACCTTC
CDR3: CSARAEYRGRGYGYTF

J: TRBJ1-1
V: TRBV4-2
D: .
size: .
DNA: TGTGCCAGCAGCCAAGCTGTTCTGAACACTGAAGCTTTCTTT
CDR3: CASSQAVLNTEAFF

J: TRBJ2-6
V: TRBV20-1
D: .
size: few
DNA: TGCAGTGCTAGAGATTTTGGGGCCTCCTCTGGGGCCAACGTCCTGACTTTC
CDR3: CSARDFGASSGANVLTF

J: TRBJ1-3
V: TRBV7-3
D: .
size: .
DNA: TGTGCCAGCAGCTTGGGCGCGGACTCTGGAAACACCATATATTTT
CDR3: CASSLGADSGNTIYF

J: TRBJ2-5
V: TRBV29-1
D: .
size: few
DNA: TGCAGCGCTATAATAGAGACCCAGTACTTC
CDR3: CSAIIETQYF

J: TRBJ2-2
V: TRBV6-2/TRBV6-3
D: .
size: .
DNA: TGTGCCAGCAGTTACTCGTCAGGCCCGGAGCTGTTTTTT
CDR3: CASSYSSGPELFF

J: TRBJ2-1
V: TRBV11-3
D: TRBD2
size: .
DNA: TGTGCCAGCAGCCCTAACCAACCGGGAGGACGTGAGCAGTTCTTC
CDR3: CASSPNQPGGREQFF

J: TRBJ2-3
V: TRBV20-1
D: .
size: .
DNA: TGCAGTGGCACACCGGGACGGACTTGGACAGATACGCAGTATTTT
CDR3: CSGTPGRTWTDTQYF

J: TRBJ2-7
V: TRBV19
D: .
size: many
DNA: TGTGCCAGTAGTATGGCGGGATACATCCCCTACGAGCAGTACTTC
CDR3: CASSMAGYIPYEQYF

J: TRBJ1-2
V: TRBV20-1
D: .
size: few
DNA: TGCAGTGCTAGCGGGGTAGGGCAGCTAAGTAACTATGGCTACACCTTC
CDR3: CSASGVGQLSNYGYTF

J: TRBJ1-5
V: TRBV28
D: .
size: few
DNA: TGTGCCAGCGGACCCAATCAGCCCCAGCATTTT
CDR3: CASGPNQPQHF

J: TRBJ2-2
V: TRBV12-3/TRBV12-4
D: TRBD2
size: .
DNA: TGTGCCACCGGCCGGACTAGCGGGGCAGTTGGTGGGGAGCTGTTTTTT
CDR3: CATGRTSGAVGGELFF

J: TRBJ1-2
V: TRBV5-1
D: .
size: few
DNA: TGCGCCAGCAGCTTCAGGGGAGATAACTATGGCTACACCTTC
CDR3: CASSFRGDNYGYTF

J: TRBJ1-5
V: TRBV7-2
D: TRBD1
size: .
DNA: TGTGCCAGCAGCCTCGGGACAGGGCGTTTCAGCAATCAGCCCCAGCATTTT
CDR3: CASSLGTGRFSNQPQHF

J: TRBJ1-1
V: TRBV7-2
D: TRBD1
size: few
DNA: TGTGCCAGCAGCGACAGGGGTGACACTGAAGCTTTCTTT
CDR3: CASSDRGDTEAFF

J: TRBJ2-1
V: TRBV5-1
D: .
size: .
DNA: TGCGCCAGCAGCTTGGTGCGGGTATACAATGAGCAGTTCTTC
CDR3: CASSLVRVYNEQFF

J: TRBJ1-1
V: TRBV3-1
D: .
size: many
DNA: TGTGCCAGCAGCCAAGGGGCAGCTTTGAACACTGAAGCTTTCTTT
CDR3: CASSQGAALNTEAFF

J: TRBJ2-7
V: TRBV29-1
D: TRBD2
size: few
DNA: TGCAGCGTTGGTTTACTAGCGGGAGATCGCGAGCAGTACTTC
CDR3: CSVGLLAGDREQYF

J: TRBJ1-2
V: TRBV6-5
D: TRBD1
size: few
DNA: TGTGCCAGCAGTTACAGCCTAGGGACAGAAATTTATGGCTACACCTTC
CDR3: CASSYSLGTEIYGYTF

J: TRBJ2-3
V: TRBV20-1
D: .
size: many
DNA: TGCAGTGCTGCCAGGAGCCGGGGAGGCACAGATACGCAGTATTTT
CDR3: CSAARSRGGTDTQYF